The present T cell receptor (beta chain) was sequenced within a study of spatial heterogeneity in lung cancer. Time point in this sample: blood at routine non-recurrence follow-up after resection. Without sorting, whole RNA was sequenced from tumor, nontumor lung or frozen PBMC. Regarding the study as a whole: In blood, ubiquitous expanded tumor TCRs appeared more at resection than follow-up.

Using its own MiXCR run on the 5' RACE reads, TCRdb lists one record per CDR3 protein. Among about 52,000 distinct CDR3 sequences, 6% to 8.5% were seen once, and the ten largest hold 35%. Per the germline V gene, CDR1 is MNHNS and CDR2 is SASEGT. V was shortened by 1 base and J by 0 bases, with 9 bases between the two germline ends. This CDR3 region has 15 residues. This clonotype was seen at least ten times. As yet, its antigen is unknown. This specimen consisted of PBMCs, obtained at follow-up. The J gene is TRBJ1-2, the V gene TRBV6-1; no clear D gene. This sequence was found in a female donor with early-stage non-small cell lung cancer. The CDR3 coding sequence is TGTGCCAGCAGTGAAGGGGCGCCTCCTAACTATGGCTACACCTTC. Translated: CASSEGAPPNYGYTF.